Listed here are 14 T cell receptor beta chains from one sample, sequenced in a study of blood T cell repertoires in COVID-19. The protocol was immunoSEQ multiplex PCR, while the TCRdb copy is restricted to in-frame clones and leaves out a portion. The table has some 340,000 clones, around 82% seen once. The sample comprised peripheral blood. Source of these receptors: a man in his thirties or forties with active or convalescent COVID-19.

The CDR3 nucleotides are TGTGCCAGCTCACCACGGGCGACCGGGACAGGGCGATATGCAACTAATGAAAAACTGTTTTTT. Protein product: CASSPRATGTGRYATNEKLFF. The gene calls are TRBV18 and TRBJ1-4, with 9 bases lining up with TRBD1. The CDR3 has 21 amino acids. Germline V gene data show CDR1 as KGHSH and CDR2 as LQKENI. Trimming took 1 base from V and 0 from J; bases not matched to a gene: 15.

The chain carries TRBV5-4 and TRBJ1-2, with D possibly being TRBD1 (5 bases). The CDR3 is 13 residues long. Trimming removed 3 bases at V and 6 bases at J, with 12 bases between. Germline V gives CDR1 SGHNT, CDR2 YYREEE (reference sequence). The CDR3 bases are TGTGCCAGCAGCTCCCGAAGCAGGGATGGCTACACCTTC. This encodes CASSSRSRDGYTF.

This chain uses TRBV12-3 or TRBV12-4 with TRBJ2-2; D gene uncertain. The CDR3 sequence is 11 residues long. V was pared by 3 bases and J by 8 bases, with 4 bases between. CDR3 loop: CASSFLGELFF. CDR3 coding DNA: TGTGCCAGCAGTTTCCTGGGGGAGCTGTTTTTT.

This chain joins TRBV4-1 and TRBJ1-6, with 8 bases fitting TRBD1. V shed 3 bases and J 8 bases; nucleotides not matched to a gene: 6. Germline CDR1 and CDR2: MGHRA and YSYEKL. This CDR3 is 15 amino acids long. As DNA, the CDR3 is TGCGCCAGCAGCCAGAAGACAGGGGATTATTCACCCCTCCACTTT. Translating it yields CASSQKTGDYSPLHF.

The CDR3 region is CASSQRGGPNGYTF. Written as DNA, the CDR3 is TGTGCCAGCAGCCAACGAGGGGGCCCGAATGGCTACACCTTC. This chain links TRBV4-2 with TRBJ1-2; 7 bases map to TRBD1. Germline CDR1 and CDR2: LGHNA and YNFKEQ. The CDR3 length is 14 residues. Germline trimming cut 2 bases from V and 6 bases from J; bases unmatched to any gene: 6.

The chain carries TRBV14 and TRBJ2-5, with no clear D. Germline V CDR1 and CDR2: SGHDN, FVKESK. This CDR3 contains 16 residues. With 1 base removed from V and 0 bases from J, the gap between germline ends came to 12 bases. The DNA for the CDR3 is TGTGCCAGCAGCCAAGGAGTGGTGCCGTACCAAGAGACCCAGTACTTC. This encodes CASSQGVVPYQETQYF.

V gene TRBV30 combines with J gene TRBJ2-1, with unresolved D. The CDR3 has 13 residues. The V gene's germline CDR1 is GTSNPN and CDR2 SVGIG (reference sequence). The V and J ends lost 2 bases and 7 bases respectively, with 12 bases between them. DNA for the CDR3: TGTGCCTGGAGTTACCAGCCCGGGAATGAGCAGTTCTTC. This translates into CAWSYQPGNEQFF.

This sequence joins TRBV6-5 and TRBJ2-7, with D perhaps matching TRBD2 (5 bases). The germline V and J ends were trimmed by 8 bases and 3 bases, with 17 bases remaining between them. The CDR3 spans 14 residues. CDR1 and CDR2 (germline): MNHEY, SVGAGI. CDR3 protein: CASSRGNQLYEQYF. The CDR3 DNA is TGTGCCAGCTCTCGAGGGAATCAGCTCTACGAGCAGTACTTC.

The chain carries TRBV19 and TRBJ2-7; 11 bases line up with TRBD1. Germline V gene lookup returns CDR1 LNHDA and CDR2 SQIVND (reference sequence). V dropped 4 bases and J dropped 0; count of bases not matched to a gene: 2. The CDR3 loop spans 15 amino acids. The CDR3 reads CASSRTGGASYEQYF. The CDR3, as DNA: TGTGCCAGTAGTAGGACAGGGGGCGCCTCCTACGAGCAGTACTTC.

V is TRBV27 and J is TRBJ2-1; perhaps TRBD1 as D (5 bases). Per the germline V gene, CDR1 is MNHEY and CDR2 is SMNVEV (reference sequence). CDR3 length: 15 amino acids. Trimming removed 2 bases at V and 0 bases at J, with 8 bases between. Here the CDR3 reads CASSLGAPSYNEQFF. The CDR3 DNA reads TGTGCCAGCAGTTTAGGGGCGCCCTCCTACAATGAGCAGTTCTTC.

CDR3 in amino acids: CAWSAGGTGFSYTF. The CDR3 DNA is TGTGCCTGGAGTGCCGGGGGGACAGGGTTTAGCTACACCTTC. The V and J genes are TRBV30 and TRBJ1-2; 9 bases fit TRBD1. Germline CDR1 and CDR2: GTSNPN and SVGIG (reference sequence). The CDR3 contains 14 residues. J was trimmed by 9 bases and V by 1 base; bases with no gene match: 9.

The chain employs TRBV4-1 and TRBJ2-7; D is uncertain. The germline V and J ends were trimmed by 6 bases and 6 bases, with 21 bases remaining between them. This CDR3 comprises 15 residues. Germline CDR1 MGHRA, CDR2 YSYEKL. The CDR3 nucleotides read TGCGCCAGCAGTCAAACCCGCCACTCTAGTTCCGAGCAGTACTTC. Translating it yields CASSQTRHSSSEQYF.

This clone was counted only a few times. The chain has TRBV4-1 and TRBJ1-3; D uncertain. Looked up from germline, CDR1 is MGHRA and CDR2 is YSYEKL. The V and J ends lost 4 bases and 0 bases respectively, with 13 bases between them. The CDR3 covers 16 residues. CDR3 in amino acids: CASSPSGRNSGNTIYF. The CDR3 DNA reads TGCGCCAGCAGCCCTAGCGGGAGAAACTCTGGAAACACCATATATTTT.

The CDR3 sequence is CASSLIPGGLSGANVLTF. DNA for the CDR3: TGTGCCAGCAGCTTAATACCAGGGGGCCTCTCTGGGGCCAACGTCCTGACTTTC. This chain joins TRBV7-3 and TRBJ2-6; 8 bases match TRBD1. J was trimmed by 0 bases and V by 1 base; bases with no gene match: 5. The length of the CDR3 is 18 residues. Germline-derived CDR1 and CDR2 are SGHTA and FQGTGA.